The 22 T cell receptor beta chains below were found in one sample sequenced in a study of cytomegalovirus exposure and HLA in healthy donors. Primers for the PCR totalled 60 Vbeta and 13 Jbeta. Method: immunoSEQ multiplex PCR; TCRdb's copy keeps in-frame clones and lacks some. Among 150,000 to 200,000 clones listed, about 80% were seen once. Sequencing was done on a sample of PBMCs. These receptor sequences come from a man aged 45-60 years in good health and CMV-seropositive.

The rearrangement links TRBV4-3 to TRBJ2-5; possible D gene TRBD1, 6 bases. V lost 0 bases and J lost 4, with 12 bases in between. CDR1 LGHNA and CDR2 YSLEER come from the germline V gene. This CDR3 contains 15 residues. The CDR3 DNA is TGCGCCAGCAGCCAAGATGTGGGGGCGCGAGAGACCCAGTACTTC. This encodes CASSQDVGARETQYF.

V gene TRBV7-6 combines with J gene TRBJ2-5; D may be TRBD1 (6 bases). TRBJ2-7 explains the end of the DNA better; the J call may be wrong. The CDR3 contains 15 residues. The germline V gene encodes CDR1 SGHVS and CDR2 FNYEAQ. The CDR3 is CASSYGSQGMNEQYF. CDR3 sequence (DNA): TGTGCCAGCAGCTATGGGTCACAGGGTATGAACGAGCAGTACTTC.

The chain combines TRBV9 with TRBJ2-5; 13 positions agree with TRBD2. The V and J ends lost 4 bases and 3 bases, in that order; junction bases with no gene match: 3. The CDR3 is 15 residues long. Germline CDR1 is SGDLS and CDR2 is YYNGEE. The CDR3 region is CASSPGLAGEETQYF. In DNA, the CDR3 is TGTGCCAGCAGCCCCGGACTAGCGGGGGAAGAGACCCAGTACTTC.

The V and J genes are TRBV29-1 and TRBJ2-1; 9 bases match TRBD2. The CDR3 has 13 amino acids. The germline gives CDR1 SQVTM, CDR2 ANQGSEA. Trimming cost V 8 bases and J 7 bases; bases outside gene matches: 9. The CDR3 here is CSLGLAGYNEQFF. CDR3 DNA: TGCAGCTTGGGTCTAGCGGGGTATAATGAGCAGTTCTTC.

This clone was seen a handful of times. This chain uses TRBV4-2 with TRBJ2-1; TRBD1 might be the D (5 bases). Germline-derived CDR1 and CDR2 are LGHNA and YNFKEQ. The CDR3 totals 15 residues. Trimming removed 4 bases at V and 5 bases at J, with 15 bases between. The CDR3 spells CASSPRVERNNEQFF. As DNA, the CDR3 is TGTGCCAGCAGCCCCAGGGTAGAGCGCAACAATGAGCAGTTCTTC.

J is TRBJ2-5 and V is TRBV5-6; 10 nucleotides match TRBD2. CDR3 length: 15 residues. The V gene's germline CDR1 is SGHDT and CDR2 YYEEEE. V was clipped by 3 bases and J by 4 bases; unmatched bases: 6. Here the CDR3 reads CASSSNLAGVETQYF. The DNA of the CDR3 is TGTGCCAGCAGCTCAAACCTAGCGGGGGTAGAGACCCAGTACTTC.

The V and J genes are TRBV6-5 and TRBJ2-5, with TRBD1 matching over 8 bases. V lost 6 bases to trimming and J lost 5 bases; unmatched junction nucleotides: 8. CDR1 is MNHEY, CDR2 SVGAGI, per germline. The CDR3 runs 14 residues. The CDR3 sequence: CASSRYRGSETQYF. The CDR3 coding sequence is TGTGCCAGCAGCCGATACAGGGGGAGTGAGACCCAGTACTTC.

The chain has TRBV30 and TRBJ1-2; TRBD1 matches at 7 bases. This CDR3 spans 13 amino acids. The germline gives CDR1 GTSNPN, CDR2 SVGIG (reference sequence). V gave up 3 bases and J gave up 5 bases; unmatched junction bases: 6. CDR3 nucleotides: TGTGCCTGGAGGTCAGGGGGTGATTATGGCTACACCTTC. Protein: CAWRSGGDYGYTF.

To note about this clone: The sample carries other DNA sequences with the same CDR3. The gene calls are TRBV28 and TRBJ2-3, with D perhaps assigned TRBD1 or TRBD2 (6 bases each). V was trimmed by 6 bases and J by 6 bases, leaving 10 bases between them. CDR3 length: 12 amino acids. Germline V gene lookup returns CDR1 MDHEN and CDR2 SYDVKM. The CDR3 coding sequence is TGTGCCAGCAGCTTAGGGGGGGATACGCAGTATTTT. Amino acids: CASSLGGDTQYF.

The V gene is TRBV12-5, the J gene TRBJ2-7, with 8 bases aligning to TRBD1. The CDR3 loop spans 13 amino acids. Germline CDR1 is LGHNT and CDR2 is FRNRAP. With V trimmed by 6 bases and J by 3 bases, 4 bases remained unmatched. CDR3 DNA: TGTGCTAGTGGACCGGGACAGGTCTACGAGCAGTACTTC. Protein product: CASGPGQVYEQYF.

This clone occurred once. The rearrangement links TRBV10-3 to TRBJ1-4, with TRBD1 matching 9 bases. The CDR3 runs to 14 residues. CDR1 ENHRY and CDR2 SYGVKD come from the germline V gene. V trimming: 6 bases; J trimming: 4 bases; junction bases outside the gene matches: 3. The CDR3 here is CAIRQGQGNEKLFF. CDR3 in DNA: TGTGCCATCAGGCAGGGACAGGGTAATGAAAAACTGTTTTTT.

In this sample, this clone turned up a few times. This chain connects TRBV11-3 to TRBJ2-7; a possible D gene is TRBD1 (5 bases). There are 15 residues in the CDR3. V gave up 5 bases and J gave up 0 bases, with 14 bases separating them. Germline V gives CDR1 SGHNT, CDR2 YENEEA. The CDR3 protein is CASSAGRGNSYEQYF. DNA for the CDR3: TGTGCCAGCAGCGCCGGAAGGGGAAACTCCTACGAGCAGTACTTC.

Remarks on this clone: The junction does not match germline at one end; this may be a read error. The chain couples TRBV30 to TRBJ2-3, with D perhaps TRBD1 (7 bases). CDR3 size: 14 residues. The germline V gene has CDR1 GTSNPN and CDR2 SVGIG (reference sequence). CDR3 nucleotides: TGTACCTGGAGGAGGGGGCTGAGCACAGATACGCAGTATTTT. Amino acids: CTWRRGLSTDTQYF.

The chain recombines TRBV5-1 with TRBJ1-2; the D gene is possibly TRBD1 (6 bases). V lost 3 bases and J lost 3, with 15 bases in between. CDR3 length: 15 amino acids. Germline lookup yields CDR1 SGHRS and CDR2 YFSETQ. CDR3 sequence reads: CASSSGGTIDYGYTF. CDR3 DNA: TGCGCCAGCAGCTCGGGAGGGACAATTGACTATGGCTACACCTTC.

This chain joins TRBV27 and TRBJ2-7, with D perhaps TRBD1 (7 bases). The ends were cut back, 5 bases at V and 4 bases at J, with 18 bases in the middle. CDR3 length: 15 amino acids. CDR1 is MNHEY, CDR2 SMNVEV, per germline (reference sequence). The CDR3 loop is CASSLDSGGIYEQYF. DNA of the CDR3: TGTGCCAGCAGTCTCGATTCAGGGGGGATATACGAGCAGTACTTC.

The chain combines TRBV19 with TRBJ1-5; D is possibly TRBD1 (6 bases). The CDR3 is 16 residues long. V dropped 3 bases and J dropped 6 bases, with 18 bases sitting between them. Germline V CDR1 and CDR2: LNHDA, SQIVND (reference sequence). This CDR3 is CASSMVPTGRGQPQHF. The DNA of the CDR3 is TGTGCCAGTAGTATGGTTCCGACAGGCAGGGGTCAGCCCCAGCATTTT.

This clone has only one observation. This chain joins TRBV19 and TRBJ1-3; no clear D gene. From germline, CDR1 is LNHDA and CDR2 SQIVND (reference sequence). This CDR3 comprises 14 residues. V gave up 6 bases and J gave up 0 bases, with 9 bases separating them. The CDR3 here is CASRPWSSGNTIYF. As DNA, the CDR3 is TGTGCCAGTAGACCCTGGAGCTCTGGAAACACCATATATTTT. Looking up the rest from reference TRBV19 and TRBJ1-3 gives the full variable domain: DGGITQSPKYLFRKEGQNVTLSCEQNLNHDAMYWYRQDPGQGLRLIYYSQIVNDFQKGDIAEGYSVSREKKESFPLTVTSAQKNPTAFYLCASRPWSSGNTIYFGEGSWLTVV.

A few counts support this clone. The CDR3 nucleotides are TGTGCCAGCAGCTTAGACCCCAGCGGGGGGGCGGTAGATACGCAGTATTTT. Translating gives CASSLDPSGGAVDTQYF. The genes are TRBV13 and TRBJ2-3; 10 bases are shared with TRBD2. V lost 1 base, J lost 5 bases, and 9 bases stayed unmatched. Looked up from germline, CDR1 is PRHDT and CDR2 is FYEKMQ (reference sequence). The length of the CDR3 is 17 residues.

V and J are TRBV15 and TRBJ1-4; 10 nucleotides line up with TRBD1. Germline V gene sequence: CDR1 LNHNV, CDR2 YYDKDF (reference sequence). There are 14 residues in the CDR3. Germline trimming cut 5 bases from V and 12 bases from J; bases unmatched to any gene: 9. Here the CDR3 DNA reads TGTGCCACCAGCCGGGACAGGGGTCTTGGGGAACTGTTTTTT. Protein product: CATSRDRGLGELFF.

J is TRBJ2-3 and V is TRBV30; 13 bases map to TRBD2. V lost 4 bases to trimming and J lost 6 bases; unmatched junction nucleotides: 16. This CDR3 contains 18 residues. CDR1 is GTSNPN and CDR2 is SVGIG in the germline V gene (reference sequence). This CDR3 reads CAWTSPSLAGGPRDTQYF. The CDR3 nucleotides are TGTGCCTGGACCAGCCCCTCACTAGCGGGGGGGCCACGGGATACGCAGTATTTT. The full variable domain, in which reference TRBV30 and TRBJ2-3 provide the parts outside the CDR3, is SQTIHQWPATLVQPVGSPLSLECTVEGTSNPNLYWYRQAAGRGLQLLFYSVGIGQISSEVPQNLSASRPQDRQFILSSKKLLLSDSGFYLCAWTSPSLAGGPRDTQYFGPGTRLTVL.

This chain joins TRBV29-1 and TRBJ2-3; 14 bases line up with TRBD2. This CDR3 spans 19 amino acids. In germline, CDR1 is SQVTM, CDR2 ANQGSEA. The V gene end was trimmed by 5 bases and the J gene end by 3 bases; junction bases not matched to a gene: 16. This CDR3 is CSVSPGLAGDIELTDTQYF. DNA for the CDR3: TGCAGCGTTTCTCCGGGACTAGCGGGGGATATAGAGTTGACAGATACGCAGTATTTT.

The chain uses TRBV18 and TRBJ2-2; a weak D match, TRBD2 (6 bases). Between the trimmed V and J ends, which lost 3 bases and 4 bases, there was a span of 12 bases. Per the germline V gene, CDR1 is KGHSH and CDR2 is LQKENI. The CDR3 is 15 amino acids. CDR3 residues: CASSPGTPGTGELFF. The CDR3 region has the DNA TGTGCCAGCTCACCCGGGACTCCGGGCACCGGGGAGCTGTTTTTT.